This TCR beta chain was observed in a study of post-analysis software for immune sequencing data. Whole-study results and caveats: Significantly lower normalized Chao1 diversity was seen in multiple sclerosis patients than in controls. Analysis by F measure revealed that same-batch samples clustered strongly together. Controls showed lower frequencies than patients for 5 or 6 TRBV segments, and TRBV5-6, TRBV5-1 and TRBV20-1 were among these.

Prepared libraries of TCR beta cDNA carried unique molecular identifiers. Each CDR3 protein is one row after TCRdb ran MiXCR on the PCR reads. The sample has almost 700,000 distinct CDR3 sequences, roughly three fifths seen once. Trimming took 0 bases from V and 0 from J, leaving 12 bases between them. The CDR3 contains 16 residues. Germline V gene lookup returns CDR1 DFQATT and CDR2 SNEGSKA (reference sequence). Points on this clonotype: What it binds is not known.

This TCR was sampled from a girl aged 2 to 10 with multiple sclerosis. Specimen: blood. The chain combines TRBV20-1 with TRBJ1-5; D gene uncertain. DNA of the CDR3: TGCAGTGCTAGAGATCAAAGCAGGAGTAGCAATCAGCCCCAGCATTTT. Translation: CSARDQSRSSNQPQHF.